These 3 T cell receptor beta chains were all obtained from the same sample, sequenced in a study of T cells after yellow fever vaccination. TCRdb re-called the 5' RACE reads with MiXCR, one entry per CDR3 protein. The sample has 300,000 to 350,000 distinct CDR3 sequences, about 10% seen once. The sample here was CD4+ T cells sorted from PBMCs, taken 45 days after the yellow fever booster vaccination. These receptors originate from a man aged 18 to 35 who received the YFV17D yellow fever vaccine.

The chain combines TRBV6-6 with TRBJ2-3; D uncertain. The CDR3 extends over 16 amino acids. Trimming took off 6 bases at V and 0 bases at J, with 16 bases between the two ends. Germline V gene sequence: CDR1 MNHNY, CDR2 SVGAGI (reference sequence). CDR3 sequence: CASSTSTAPSTDTQYF. CDR3 bases: TGTGCCAGCAGCACGTCGACCGCACCTAGCACAGATACGCAGTATTTT.

This clonotype was counted between two and nine times. This chain connects TRBV12-3 or TRBV12-4 to TRBJ2-3; D call uncertain. The CDR3 consists of 15 residues. V was shortened by 5 bases and J by 0 bases, with 12 bases between the two germline ends. The CDR3 DNA is TGTGCCAGCAGTAAACGGTCATGGAGCACAGATACGCAGTATTTT. The encoded protein is CASSKRSWSTDTQYF.

Turning to this clonotype: Germline and junction disagree at one end, which may indicate a read error. The chain is built from TRBV7-9 and TRBJ1-2; 7 bases match TRBD1. Germline loops: CDR1 SEHNR, CDR2 FQNEAQ (reference sequence). CDR3 length: 13 residues. CDR3 sequence (DNA): TGTGCCAGCAGCTCGGGGCGGGACAGCGGAATCAACTTC. This translates into CASSSGRDSGINF.